One sample yielded the 15 T cell receptor beta chains listed below, sequenced in a study of tumor T cells in aggressive B-cell lymphoma. Assay used: immunoSEQ multiplex PCR; TCRdb lists only in-frame clones, some missing. Of about 710 clones in the sample, about 89% are singletons; the top ten hold roughly 8%. Sequenced input: tumor tissue. The receptors shown here come from an adult with diffuse large B cell lymphoma.

The chain uses TRBV11-3 and TRBJ2-1; unclear D gene. V was cut by 5 bases and J by 5 bases, with 10 bases left in between. The CDR3 is 13 residues long. Germline CDR1 SGHNT, CDR2 YENEEA. The CDR3 DNA sequence: TGTGCCAGCAGCAAAATAGAAGACAATGAGCAGTTCTTC. This gives the protein CASSKIEDNEQFF.

This chain connects TRBV7-6 to TRBJ1-1, with 7 bases that match TRBD1. Trimming cost V 5 bases and J 0 bases; bases outside gene matches: 3. Germline values: CDR1 SGHVS, CDR2 FNYEAQ. The CDR3 runs 14 residues. The CDR3 DNA is TGTGCCAGCAGCAAGGGACAGTTGAACACTGAAGCTTTCTTT. It translates to CASSKGQLNTEAFF. The variable domain in full, completed from reference TRBV7-6 and TRBJ1-1, reads GAGVSQSPRYKVTKRGQDVALRCDPISGHVSLYWYRQALGQGPEFLTYFNYEAQQDKSGLPNDRFSAERPEGSISTLTIQRTEQRDSAMYRCASSKGQLNTEAFFGQGTRLTVV.

V usage is TRBV6-4 and J usage is TRBJ1-1; the match to TRBD1 covers 8 bases. The CDR3 covers 14 residues. Germline CDR1 reads MRHNA; CDR2 reads SNTAGT. The J segment lost 1 base and the V segment lost 6 bases, leaving 4 bases of the junction unmatched. The CDR3 DNA reads as TGTGCCAGCAGGGCGGACAGGGCGAACACTGAAGCTTTCTTT. It is translated as CASRADRANTEAFF.

As DNA, the CDR3 is TGCAGCGTTAACCGGGACAGGGACACCGGGGAGCTGTTTTTT. Residues: CSVNRDRDTGELFF. J is TRBJ2-2 and V is TRBV29-1; 9 nucleotides line up with TRBD1. The CDR3 spans 14 residues. Per germline, CDR1 SQVTM and CDR2 ANQGSEA. Trimming cost V 5 bases and J 3 bases; bases outside gene matches: 4.

The chain combines TRBV4-1 with TRBJ2-5, with a tentative D call TRBD1 (5 bases). V lost 4 bases and J 2 bases, leaving 14 bases between the germline ends. This CDR3 contains 15 residues. Germline V gives CDR1 MGHRA, CDR2 YSYEKL. The CDR3 DNA reads TGCGCCAGCAGCCCTGGCAGGGAACAACAAGAGACCCAGTACTTC. Translating it yields CASSPGREQQETQYF.

V gene TRBV10-1 combines with J gene TRBJ1-1; 10 positions match TRBD1. This CDR3 region has 15 residues. V shed 2 bases and J 5 bases; nucleotides not matched to a gene: 5. The germline V gene has CDR1 WNHNN and CDR2 SYGVQD (reference sequence). The chain's CDR3 is CASSEVGQGRTEAFF. For the CDR3, the DNA is TGCGCCAGCAGTGAGGTGGGACAGGGGAGGACTGAAGCTTTCTTT.

For the CDR3, the DNA is TGTGCCAGCTTCAGGGACAGGGCTTCACCCCTCCACTTT. Translation gives CASFRDRASPLHF. The genes are TRBV28 and TRBJ1-6; 9 bases are a match to TRBD1. J gave up 9 bases and V 8 bases, and 5 bases lay outside the gene matches. The germline CDR1 and CDR2 sequences are MDHEN and SYDVKM. The CDR3 spans 13 residues.

The chain joins TRBV7-3 to TRBJ2-3; D ambiguous. CDR1 is SGHTA and CDR2 is FQGTGA in the germline V gene. The CDR3 covers 13 residues. Deletions cut 2 bases from V and 0 bases from J, with 3 bases between. The chain's CDR3 is CASSLLSTDTQYF. The CDR3 region has the DNA TGTGCCAGCAGCTTACTAAGCACAGATACGCAGTATTTT.

The chain joins TRBV7-3 to TRBJ2-3, with a weak D call TRBD2 (7 bases). This CDR3 region has 15 residues. Germline V gene sequence: CDR1 SGHTA, CDR2 FQGTGA. Trimming took 1 base from V and 4 from J, leaving 12 bases between them. Here the CDR3 reads CASSLRGGAPDTQYF. CDR3 coding DNA: TGTGCCAGCAGCTTAAGAGGGGGGGCCCCAGATACGCAGTATTTT.

The chain is built from TRBV7-9 and TRBJ1-1; D is unclear. With 7 bases removed from V and 1 base from J, the gap between germline ends came to 10 bases. This CDR3 is built from 13 residues. Germline V gives CDR1 SEHNR, CDR2 FQNEAQ (reference sequence). DNA of the CDR3: TGTGCCAGCAAGGAGGGAAGGAACACTGAAGCTTTCTTT. Translation gives CASKEGRNTEAFF. Full variable domain (outside the CDR3, taken from reference TRBV7-9 and TRBJ1-1): DTGVSQNPRHKITKRGQNVTFRCDPISEHNRLYWYRQTLGQGPEFLTYFQNEAQLEKSRLLSDRFSAERPKGSFSTLEIQRTEQGDSAMYLCASKEGRNTEAFFGQGTRLTVV.

This chain connects TRBV27 to TRBJ1-6; TRBD1 agrees at 8 bases. Germline loops: CDR1 MNHEY, CDR2 SMNVEV (reference sequence). The CDR3 is 16 residues long. J lost 6 bases, V lost 4 bases, and 8 bases had no gene match. CDR3 DNA: TGTGCCAGCAGTTCTGACAGGGGAAAAAGTAATTCACCCCTCCACTTT. Translated: CASSSDRGKSNSPLHF.

This chain links TRBV7-8 with TRBJ2-3; 12 bases match TRBD2. The CDR3 loop spans 17 amino acids. In germline, CDR1 is SGHVS, CDR2 FQNEAQ. With V trimmed by 3 bases and J by 4 bases, 8 bases remained unmatched. The CDR3 DNA reads TGTGCCAGCAGCTTTGATCCTAGCGGGGGGGCGGCAGATACGCAGTATTTT. Translating gives CASSFDPSGGAADTQYF.

This chain uses TRBV5-1 with TRBJ2-2; possible D gene TRBD2, 6 bases. The CDR3 covers 15 residues. Germline lookup yields CDR1 SGHRS and CDR2 YFSETQ. V was clipped by 9 bases and J by 1 base, with 16 bases between them. The CDR3 sequence: CATHEGLKNTGELFF. In nucleotides, the CDR3 is TGCGCCACGCATGAGGGACTTAAGAACACCGGGGAGCTGTTTTTT. Supplemented by reference TRBV5-1 and TRBJ2-2, the full variable domain reads KAGVTQTPRYLIKTRGQQVTLSCSPISGHRSVSWYQQTPGQGLQFLFEYFSETQRNKGNFPGRFSGRQFSNSRSEMNVSTLELGDSALYLCATHEGLKNTGELFFGEGSRLTVL.

The chain has TRBV27 and TRBJ2-5; 8 bases fit TRBD1. V was pared by 1 base and J by 0 bases, with 4 bases of the junction left unmatched. Germline assignment: CDR1 MNHEY and CDR2 SMNVEV (reference sequence). CDR3 size: 16 residues. The CDR3 nucleotides read TGTGCCAGCAGTTTATTTCGGACAGGGAACCAAGAGACCCAGTACTTC. It translates to CASSLFRTGNQETQYF.

The chain employs TRBV7-3 and TRBJ2-6, with TRBD2 matching 13 bases. CDR1 and CDR2 from the germline V gene are SGHTA and FQGTGA. V dropped 6 bases and J dropped 2; count of bases not matched to a gene: 4. This CDR3 spans 17 amino acids. The CDR3 DNA sequence: TGTGCCAGCAGTTCCGGACTAGCGGGGGCTGGGGCCAACGTCCTGACTTTC. This sequence encodes CASSSGLAGAGANVLTF.